This T cell receptor (beta chain) was recorded in a study of T cells in Graves' hyperthyroidism and ophthalmopathy. Diagnostic assessment was based on clinical symptoms, serum thyroxine and TRAb, thyroid ultrasound and orbital computed tomography. This clonotype was seen at least ten times. RNA transcripts gave rise to amplified TCR beta CDR3 regions. When the TCR CDR3 underwent first-round RT-PCR, the HTBI primer set was used. TCRdb fed the multiplex PCR reads into MiXCR, producing one record per CDR3 protein. The data show about 570,000 distinct CDR3 sequences, around 45% seen once. Unmatched junction bases numbered 4, after V lost 0 bases and J lost 2 bases. In germline, CDR1 is SGHTA, CDR2 FQGNSA. The CDR3 is 16 residues long.

This chain uses TRBV7-2 with TRBJ2-5, with 9 bases lining up with TRBD2. The sequence was collected from an adult woman with Graves' disease, either hyperthyroidism or ophthalmopathy (not recorded which). The source material was peripheral blood or thyroid tissue (not recorded which). CDR3 sequence: CASSLATSGGQETQYF. The CDR3 nucleotides are TGTGCCAGCAGCTTAGCGACTAGCGGAGGACAAGAGACCCAGTACTTC.